One sample yielded the 19 T cell receptor beta chains listed below, sequenced in a study of cytomegalovirus exposure and HLA in healthy donors. Both 60 Vbeta primers and 13 Jbeta primers went into the PCR. Method: immunoSEQ multiplex PCR; TCRdb's copy keeps in-frame clones and lacks some. The sample includes some 130,000 clones, 80% of them seen just once. The sample taken for sequencing was PBMCs. The receptors were sampled from a young man in good health.

This sequence joins TRBV7-6 and TRBJ2-5; D unclear. CDR3 length: 13 residues. Germline-derived CDR1 and CDR2 are SGHVS and FNYEAQ. Trimming left V 3 bases short and J 5 bases short, with 10 bases between. CDR3 sequence reads: CASSFQVGETQYF. In nucleotides, the CDR3 is TGTGCCAGCAGCTTCCAGGTGGGCGAGACCCAGTACTTC. The full variable domain, in which reference TRBV7-6 and TRBJ2-5 provide the parts outside the CDR3, is GAGVSQSPRYKVTKRGQDVALRCDPISGHVSLYWYRQALGQGPEFLTYFNYEAQQDKSGLPNDRFSAERPEGSISTLTIQRTEQRDSAMYRCASSFQVGETQYFGPGTRLLVL.

The chain recombines TRBV6-6 with TRBJ1-1; 7 bases map to TRBD1. Germline-derived CDR1 and CDR2 are MNHNY and SVGAGI (reference sequence). The CDR3 covers 14 residues. Unmatched junction bases numbered 5, after V lost 5 bases and J lost 2 bases. The CDR3 loop is CASSPRGPNTEAFF. For the CDR3, the DNA is TGTGCCAGCAGTCCAAGGGGGCCAAACACTGAAGCTTTCTTT.

V gene TRBV5-6 combines with J gene TRBJ2-1, with D possibly TRBD2 on 6 matching bases. The CDR3 spans 16 residues. Deletions cut 4 bases from V and 0 bases from J, with 14 bases between. Germline CDR1 and CDR2: SGHDT and YYEEEE. The CDR3 DNA reads as TGTGCCAGCAGCCCCGGGACTCCAAGCTCCTACAATGAGCAGTTCTTC. It specifies CASSPGTPSSYNEQFF.

The chain recombines TRBV9 with TRBJ1-3, with D unresolved. There are 12 residues in the CDR3. Germline V gives CDR1 SGDLS, CDR2 YYNGEE. Trimming left V 8 bases short and J 3 bases short, with 9 bases between. The CDR3 spells CASAGGGNTIYF. The CDR3 DNA follows: TGTGCCAGTGCAGGAGGTGGAAACACCATATATTTT.

The chain employs TRBV30 and TRBJ1-2; 7 positions agree with TRBD1. The J segment lost 4 bases and the V segment lost 6 bases, leaving 8 bases of the junction unmatched. The CDR3 extends over 13 amino acids. From germline, CDR1 is GTSNPN and CDR2 SVGIG (reference sequence). CDR3 protein: CACTGQGGYGYTF. The DNA of the CDR3 is TGTGCCTGCACGGGGCAGGGGGGCTATGGCTACACCTTC.

The CDR3 loop reads CATNGSSGNTIYF. DNA of the CDR3: TGTGCCACCAACGGGAGCTCTGGAAACACCATATATTTT. The genes are TRBV6-4 and TRBJ1-3; D remains ambiguous. The V gene's germline CDR1 is MRHNA and CDR2 SNTAGT. Trimming removed 10 bases at V and 0 bases at J, with 10 bases between. CDR3 length: 13 amino acids.

The V and J genes are TRBV7-8 and TRBJ1-4; D might be TRBD1 (5 bases). Trimming removed 5 bases at V and 7 bases at J, with 14 bases between. The CDR3 covers 14 residues. Germline V gene sequence: CDR1 SGHVS, CDR2 FQNEAQ. CDR3 sequence: CASSRSGSGEKLFF. In DNA form, the CDR3 reads TGTGCCAGCAGCAGATCAGGGTCGGGTGAAAAACTGTTTTTT.

The chain carries TRBV6-5 and TRBJ2-5, with 8 bases that match TRBD1. TRBJ2-7 matches the DNA end more closely, so the J call is doubtful. Germline assignment: CDR1 MNHEY and CDR2 SVGAGI. The CDR3 is 14 residues long. The CDR3 DNA is TGTGCCAGCCTCCCTCGGACAGGGAAGTACGAGCAGTACTTC. Its protein product is CASLPRTGKYEQYF.

Notes on this clone: Its ends do not fully match the called genes, so a read error is possible. The J gene is TRBJ1-1, the V gene TRBV7-2; D is ambiguous. This CDR3 is built from 14 residues. CDR1 and CDR2 (germline): SGHTA, FQGNSA. The CDR3 region has the DNA TGTGCCAGCAGCTCCCACAGTATGAACACTGAAGCTCTCTTT. Its protein product is CASSSHSMNTEALF.

The chain uses TRBV7-6 and TRBJ2-1; 10 bases map to TRBD2. Germline CDR1 is SGHVS and CDR2 is FNYEAQ. The CDR3 has 16 residues. V lost 6 bases, J lost 1 base, and 6 bases stayed unmatched. In nucleotides, the CDR3 is TGTGCCAGCAGACCGAGCGGGAGGGCGTCCTACAATGAGCAGTTCTTC. Protein sequence: CASRPSGRASYNEQFF.

This chain links TRBV16 with TRBJ1-5, with 7 nucleotides matching TRBD1. V lost 6 bases, J lost 4 bases, and 6 bases stayed unmatched. The length of the CDR3 is 14 residues. CDR1 KGHSY and CDR2 FQNENV come from the germline V gene. CDR3 sequence reads: CASSPTGSNQPQHF. CDR3 nucleotides: TGTGCCAGCAGTCCGACAGGGTCTAATCAGCCCCAGCATTTT. The variable domain in full, completed from reference TRBV16 and TRBJ1-5, reads GEEVAQTPKHLVRGEGQKAKLYCAPIKGHSYVFWYQQVLKNEFKFLISFQNENVFDETGMPKERFSAKCLPNSPCSLEIQATKLEDSAVYFCASSPTGSNQPQHFGDGTRLSIL.

The V call is TRBV18, the J call TRBJ1-3, with unresolved D. Germline CDR1 and CDR2: KGHSH and LQKENI. Trimming took 3 bases from V and 8 from J, leaving 26 bases between them. The CDR3 has 18 residues. The CDR3, as DNA: TGTGCCAGCTCACCTTGGAGGGCGGTCTTCGTCTCAAATGACACCATATATTTT. This gives the protein CASSPWRAVFVSNDTIYF. Complete variable domain (other parts from reference TRBV18 and TRBJ1-3): NAGVMQNPRHLVRRRGQEARLRCSPMKGHSHVYWYRQLPEEGLKFMVYLQKENIIDESGMPKERFSAEFPKEGPSILRIQQVVRGDSAAYFCASSPWRAVFVSNDTIYFGEGSWLTVV.

A note on this clone: A read error may produce the germline difference seen at one junction end. This chain uses TRBV7-9 with TRBJ1-5; TRBD1 aligns across 7 bases. This CDR3 contains 14 residues. The germline CDR1 and CDR2 sequences are SEHNR and FQNEAQ (reference sequence). The CDR3 spells CSSSQGGIRQPQHF. In DNA form, the CDR3 reads TGTTCCAGCAGCCAAGGGGGCATTCGGCAGCCCCAGCATTTT.

This clone was observed a single time. The V gene is TRBV28, the J gene TRBJ2-7; TRBD1 matches 7 bases. The CDR3 spans 16 residues. With V trimmed by 5 bases and J by 4 bases, 14 bases remained unmatched. The V gene's germline CDR1 is MDHEN and CDR2 SYDVKM. This chain's CDR3 is CASSTHWDSKGYEQYF. Here the CDR3 DNA reads TGTGCCAGCAGTACCCATTGGGACAGTAAGGGATACGAGCAGTACTTC.

This rearrangement joins TRBV6-1 to TRBJ2-7; 8 bases are shared with TRBD2. Germline V gives CDR1 MNHNS, CDR2 SASEGT. The CDR3 is 15 residues long. V dropped 7 bases and J dropped 1; count of bases not matched to a gene: 9. CDR3 sequence (DNA): TGTGCCAGCAATGATGGCGGGAGGAGATCCTACGAGCAGTACTTC. Amino acid sequence: CASNDGGRRSYEQYF.

The chain employs TRBV6-1 and TRBJ2-1; weak D call: TRBD2 (5 bases). Germline V CDR1 and CDR2: MNHNS, SASEGT. The CDR3 totals 13 residues. V was pared by 2 bases and J by 13 bases, with 15 bases between. In DNA, the CDR3 is TGTGCCAGCAGTGAACAGCCCCCCGGAGGACAGTTCTTC. Its protein is CASSEQPPGGQFF.

V gene TRBV28 combines with J gene TRBJ1-4; no reliable D call. The germline gives CDR1 MDHEN, CDR2 SYDVKM. The V gene lost 4 bases and the J gene lost 8 bases, with 8 bases spanning the gap. The CDR3 has 12 residues. In DNA form, the CDR3 reads TGTGCCAGCAGTTCGGTCGAAGAAAAACTGTTTTTT. Encoded protein: CASSSVEEKLFF.

The genes are TRBV4-2 and TRBJ2-1; D might be TRBD1 (7 bases). Germline V gene lookup returns CDR1 LGHNA and CDR2 YNFKEQ. V lost 0 bases and J lost 2, with 11 bases in between. This CDR3 is built from 16 residues. The CDR3 here is CASSQEQGEAYNEQFF. The CDR3, as DNA: TGTGCCAGCAGCCAAGAGCAGGGGGAGGCCTACAATGAGCAGTTCTTC.

CDR3 sequence (DNA): TGTGCCAGTAGCTACCTGGGGGCCCAGAACACTGAAGCTTTCTTT. This translates into CASSYLGAQNTEAFF. This chain joins TRBV19 and TRBJ1-1, with D possibly matching TRBD1 (6 bases). The CDR3 spans 15 residues. Trimming removed 6 bases from V and 1 base from J, with 15 bases in between. CDR1 LNHDA and CDR2 SQIVND come from the germline V gene (reference sequence).